This TCR beta chain was recorded in a study of response to subunit inactivated influenza vaccine. The table lists this clonotype with a few counts. Its antigen is undetermined. Findings of the study overall: T cells newly recruited by each seasonal influenza vaccination are few, the authors suggested.

TCRdb re-derived calls from the RT-PCR reads in MiXCR, one entry per CDR3 protein. The table lists approximately 700,000 distinct CDR3 sequences, 15% to 19% of them singletons. This CDR3 has 15 residues. Per germline, CDR1 SGHAT and CDR2 FQNNGV. Trimming stripped 3 bases from V and 5 bases from J, with 15 bases between. Sequences were derived from PBMCs from blood, sampled roughly 12 days after vaccination. This TCR derives from a man over 45 who received an inactivated influenza vaccine. The V gene is TRBV11-2, the J gene TRBJ2-3; perhaps TRBD1 as D (6 bases). DNA for the CDR3: TGTGCCAGCAGCTTCATGGCTCTAGGGGGAGATACGCAGTATTTT. Its translation is CASSFMALGGDTQYF.